Here is one TCR beta chain with its context. This entry comes from a study of blood T cell repertoires in COVID-19. Study background: COVID-19 samples from acute and convalescent phases originated in the United States, Italy and Spain. Sample material is recorded as cDNA or gDNA derived from T cells, B-cell-depleted T cells, or PBMCs.

Study processing details: Reference gene primers were amplified, and this amplification served to estimate nucleated cell counts. Repertoires were generated with immunoSEQ multiplex PCR, while TCRdb's copy carries only in-frame clones and drops some. That table furnishes V, J and clone size, whereas the DNA furnished D and trimming. The table includes 350,000 to 450,000 clones, around 85% detected once. The TCR sequence derives from a woman younger than 30 with acute or convalescent COVID-19. What was sequenced was peripheral blood.

The CDR3 DNA reads as TGCGCCAGCAGCAGGGGGCTAGCGGGACCACTCAATGAGCAGTTCTTC. Translation: CASSRGLAGPLNEQFF. This rearrangement joins TRBV5-1 to TRBJ2-1; TRBD2 matches at 9 bases. V gave up 4 bases and J gave up 6 bases; unmatched junction bases: 11. The CDR3 runs 16 residues. In germline, CDR1 is SGHRS, CDR2 YFSETQ.